One T cell receptor (beta chain) is described in this entry. This entry belongs to a study of blood T cell repertoires in COVID-19. The CDR3 loop spans 17 amino acids. Germline values: CDR1 LGHDT, CDR2 YNNKEL (reference sequence). V gave up 6 bases and J gave up 3 bases, with 23 bases separating them. Data came from immunoSEQ multiplex PCR; TCRdb stores just in-frame clones and leaves some out. Here the sample spans roughly 70,000 clones, about 90% being singletons. The chain has TRBV3-1 (or the pseudogene TRBV3-2) and TRBJ1-2, with a possible D match to TRBD1 (5 bases). The sample taken for sequencing was peripheral blood. This TCR came from a woman of 80 years or more with active COVID-19. This CDR3 is CASSRRIPGEGYYGYTF. In nucleotides, the CDR3 is TGTGCCAGCAGTCGACGAATCCCGGGGGAGGGGTACTATGGCTACACCTTC.